The present T cell receptor (beta chain) was sequenced within a study of T cell responses to AZD1222 COVID-19 vaccine (TCRdb year 2021). With respect to the entire study: A total of 230 or so trial participants underwent TCR sequencing, of whom 200 to 220 received two doses of AZD1222 and about 25 received two doses of the MenACWY control vaccine. Trial participants were enrolled by age into subgroups of 18-55, 56-69 and 70-plus years, and roughly 150, 30 and 60 TCR-sequenced participants, respectively, were included in these subgroups.

The time point label on this specimen signifies: about 28 days (+/-7) after the second vaccine dose. AZD1222 recipients with second doses at about 4 weeks or about 12 weeks were pooled, because spike-specific TCR depth and breadth did not differ between schedules. Vaccinee samples came from UK trials COV001 and COV002, including a single-blind randomized controlled phase 2/3 trial of AZD1222 (ChAdOx1 nCoV-19) in healthy adults. For TCRbeta chain sequencing, PBMC samples were collected from trial participants at day 0 and at day 28 after the second dose. The CDR3 regions of human TCRbeta chains were analyzed by immunosequencing. The study's own analysis went as follows. TCRs in the repertoires were compared against a reference library of SARS-CoV-2-specific TCRs that had been generated with the MIRA antigen-specificity platform. Breadth meant the fraction of unique TCRs that were SARS-CoV-2-associated, whereas depth meant the fraction of total T cells that were SARS-CoV-2-associated. Using the MIRA data, every spike-specific TCR was mapped to the spike region that the TCR reacted to and assigned to either a CD4 or a CD8 class. Log10-transformed breadth and depth values were compared by one-way ANOVA with Sidak's multiple comparisons tests. TCRdb stores this immuneACCESS table with in-frame sequences only. Part of the clones is absent; in the studies checked, under half of the shortfall reflects unresolved V genes, and no reason is known for the rest. The DNA was the basis for D and trimming; V, J and clone size are from that table. Within this sample are over 55,000 clones, with approximately 80% of them counted one time only. About 3.7% of the sample comes from the top ten.

The investigation overall reported the following: Most participants were white British and females outnumbered males, and the authors suggested that clonal diversity may have been underestimated. Reportedly, almost half of the unique spike-specific TCRs recognized epitopes lying outside the regions that are mutated in the B.1.351 and B.1.1.7 variants. No day 14 peak-response samples were available, so repertoires were characterized only after the peak T cell response. Vaccine-associated CD4 TCRs spanned the whole spike protein, with dominant responses in regions 160-218 and 743-854. In the small 56-69-year group, the increase in depth fell short of significance, most likely because of low power. After two AZD1222 doses, both the breadth and the depth of spike-specific TCRs were significantly higher than at day 0 and than in MenACWY recipients. Conclusions about previously exposed vaccinees are limited, since just 6 or 7 AZD1222 recipients were seropositive for SARS-CoV-2 at baseline.

About this clone: This clone's antigen is unknown. No quality values exist for individual bases; no much larger clone is one base distant.

The input for sequencing was peripheral blood, taken 28 days after the second AZD1222 dose. The source is an adult who received the AZD1222 COVID-19 vaccine.

The DNA sequence is TGTGCCAGCAGCGTAACAGATATGAACACTGAAGCTTTCTTT. It translates as CASSVTDMNTEAFF. In this chain, TRBV9 is recombined with TRBJ1-1; a confident D gene designation cannot be given. As encoded in the germline V gene, CDR1 is SGDLS while CDR2 is YYNGEE. Including the terminal cysteine and phenylalanine, the CDR3 comprises 14 residues. Only the CDR3 portion is preserved as DNA: 42 bases, with reading frame beginning at the first base. V is clipped by 1 base and J by 0 bases, and the sequence between their germline boundaries is 7 bases long.